This is a list of T cell receptor beta chains from one sample in a study of blood T cells in healthy people across ages. Each CDR3 protein gets one entry after TCRdb re-called the 5' RACE reads with MiXCR. The sample lists around 1.7 million distinct CDR3 sequences; over 25% were seen once. What was sequenced was blood. The receptors here all came from a woman aged 30 to 39 in good health. Both conserved end residues are part of each CDR3. The D gene is left open where the match is weak. The listing skips clone size in some rows; elsewhere it reads once, few, many or a size class.

D	size	V	J	length	DNA	CDR3
.	.	TRBV3-1	TRBJ1-5	16	TGTGCCAGCAGCCAAGGCGGCGGGGGTAGCAATCAGCCCCGGCATTTT	CASSQGGGGSNQPRHF
.	.	TRBV20-1	TRBJ2-3	15	TGCAGTGCTAGAGATCGGGTGGGGTTCACAGATACGCAGTATTTT	CSARDRVGFTDTQYF
.	once	TRBV5-1	TRBJ1-1	13	TGCGCCAGCGGGACTCAGACGAACACTGAAGCTTTCTTT	CASGTQTNTEAFF
.	.	TRBV2	TRBJ2-1	14	TGTGCCAGCTCTCTTTGGAGGAGTAATAATGAGCAGTTCTTC	CASSLWRSNNEQFF
.	.	TRBV5-4	TRBJ1-2	14	TGTGCCAGCAGCTCCAAACGGGACGGAGGTGGCTACACCTTC	CASSSKRDGGGYTF
.	.	TRBV7-2	TRBJ1-5	13	TGTGCCAGTGCGGGTGGGGAGCATCAGCCCCAGCATTTT	CASAGGEHQPQHF
TRBD2	few	TRBV20-1	TRBJ2-5	15	TGCAGTGCTCCCAATGCCCTAGCGGGAGTCAGGGAGCAGTACTTC	CSAPNALAGVREQYF
TRBD1	few	TRBV24-1	TRBJ2-1	17	TGTGCCACCCCTCGGGACAGGGATCGCGGGAACTACAATGAGCAGTTCTTC	CATPRDRDRGNYNEQFF
.	.	TRBV5-1	TRBJ1-1	15	TGCGCCAGCAGCTTGACCAAGGTGGGTCACACTGAAGCTTTCTTT	CASSLTKVGHTEAFF
TRBD2	.	TRBV4-3	TRBJ2-7	19	TGCGCCAGCAGCCAAGACCAAGGGAGGACTAGCGAGTTTTTGTACGAGCAGTACTTC	CASSQDQGRTSEFLYEQYF
.	few	TRBV25-1	TRBJ1-1	14	TGTGCCAGCAGTGAGGCGCTTGTGGGCACTGAAGCTTTCTTT	CASSEALVGTEAFF
.	many	TRBV10-3	TRBJ2-1	15	TGTGCCATCAGTGAGTTCGGCAACTCCTACAATGAGCAGTTCTTC	CAISEFGNSYNEQFF
.	few	TRBV6-6	TRBJ2-7	14	TGTGCCAGCAGTTACATGCGGGATAGCTACGAGCAGTACTTC	CASSYMRDSYEQYF
.	.	TRBV15	TRBJ1-1	14	TGTGCCACCAGCTATTCGGACGGGCACACTGAAGCTTTCTTT	CATSYSDGHTEAFF
TRBD2	.	TRBV5-1	TRBJ2-1	14	TGCGCCGGCAGCCCTGGGACTAGTGGCAATGAGCAGTTCTTC	CAGSPGTSGNEQFF
TRBD2	.	TRBV7-9	TRBJ2-1	16	TGTGCCAGCAGCCCTCGGTGGGGTAGCGGGGGCAATGAGCAGTTCTTC	CASSPRWGSGGNEQFF
.	few	TRBV18	TRBJ2-7	13	TGTGCCAGCTCACCCGAGGCCTTCTACGAGCAGTACTTC	CASSPEAFYEQYF
.	many	TRBV11-2	TRBJ2-1	15	TGTGCCAGCAGCTTATTCGCAGACTCATACAATGAGCAGTTCTTC	CASSLFADSYNEQFF
TRBD2	.	TRBV28	TRBJ2-7	15	TGTGCCAGCAGCCTCGGGAGGTACCGGCCCTACGAGCAGTACTTC	CASSLGRYRPYEQYF
.	.	TRBV29-1	TRBJ1-2	11	TGCAGCGTTGTCGTATTGTCGGGCTACACCTTC	CSVVVLSGYTF
TRBD2	.	TRBV5-5	TRBJ2-1	15	TGTGCCAGCAGTCGAGGCGCGGGGGGGCGGGATGAGCAGTTCTTC	CASSRGAGGRDEQFF
.	.	TRBV12-3/TRBV12-4	TRBJ1-6	13	TGTGCCAGCAGTTTTGATGAGTGTTCACCCCTCCACTTT	CASSFDECSPLHF
.	many	TRBV7-2	TRBJ2-7	13	TGTGCCAGCTCCCGGGACTTCTCCTACGAGCAGTACTTC	CASSRDFSYEQYF
.	.	TRBV12-2	TRBJ2-4	14	TGTGCAAGTCGCTTTGCGGCGGGACGGAACATTCAGTACTTC	CASRFAAGRNIQYF
.	.	TRBV4-1	TRBJ2-7	14	TGCGCCAGCAGCCAAGGGCCCGTATCCTACGAGCAGTACTTC	CASSQGPVSYEQYF
.	.	TRBV3-1	TRBJ1-1	15	TGTGCCAGCAACGTCCGGGGAGAAAGGGTCACTGAAGCTTTCTTT	CASNVRGERVTEAFF
.	many	TRBV12-3/TRBV12-4	TRBJ2-5	14	TGTGCCAGCAGTTTAGCGCACAGACAAGAGACCCAGTACTTC	CASSLAHRQETQYF
.	.	TRBV10-3	TRBJ1-2	17	TGTGCCATCAGTGACCAAGGACTAAGGAACGGGGACTATGGCTACACCTTC	CAISDQGLRNGDYGYTF
.	few	TRBV6-1	TRBJ2-4	17	TGTGCCAGCAGTGCCCAGGGAGGGGGCTATGGCAAAAACATTCAGTACTTC	CASSAQGGGYGKNIQYF
.	once	TRBV20-1	TRBJ1-2	12	TGCAGATCAATGGAGACTAACTATGGCTACACCTTC	CRSMETNYGYTF
.	.	TRBV5-1	TRBJ2-5	13	TGCGCCAGCAACTTACAGGGACCGGAGACCCAGTACTTC	CASNLQGPETQYF
.	.	TRBV19	TRBJ2-2	14	TGTGCCAGTAGTATCAAGGGTTTCAGGGGGGAGCTGTTTTTT	CASSIKGFRGELFF
TRBD1	.	TRBV4-1	TRBJ1-5	16	TGCGCCAGCAGCCAAGATGGGACAGCGAGCAATCAGCCCCAGCATTTT	CASSQDGTASNQPQHF
TRBD1	.	TRBV11-2	TRBJ1-2	18	TGTGCCAGCAGCCCCACAGGGGTCTTGGCAGGAGTGGTAGAGGGCTACACCTTC	CASSPTGVLAGVVEGYTF
.	.	TRBV5-1	TRBJ2-4	16	TGCGCCAGCAGCTTGGCCGGGACCCAAACCTACAATGGGCAGTACTTC	CASSLAGTQTYNGQYF
.	few	TRBV12-3/TRBV12-4	TRBJ1-1	14	TGTGCCAGCAGATACGGGACCCTGAACACTGAAGCTTTCTTT	CASRYGTLNTEAFF
.	many	TRBV6-5	TRBJ1-2	14	TGTGCCAGCAGTTACTCCGGACAGAACTATGGCTACACCTTC	CASSYSGQNYGYTF
TRBD2	few	TRBV5-1	TRBJ2-5	16	TGCGCCAGCAGCTTGGAAGGACTAGCGGATCAAGAGACCCAGTACTTC	CASSLEGLADQETQYF
TRBD2	.	TRBV7-3	TRBJ2-1	15	TGTGCCAGCAGCTCCCGACTAGCGGGCCCCAATGAGCAGTTCTTC	CASSSRLAGPNEQFF
.	few	TRBV7-9	TRBJ1-4	15	TGTGCCAGCAGCTTAGGGGCCGGGGTGACCGAAAAACTGTTTTTT	CASSLGAGVTEKLFF
.	few	TRBV12-3/TRBV12-4	TRBJ2-1	14	TGTGCCAGCAGTTGGACCGAGTACAAGAATGAGCAGTTCTTC	CASSWTEYKNEQFF
.	many	TRBV12-3/TRBV12-4	TRBJ2-5	14	TGTGCCAGCAGTTTACGGGCAGGGGGGGAGACCCAGTACTTC	CASSLRAGGETQYF
TRBD1	few	TRBV20-1	TRBJ1-2	15	TGCAGTGCTAGGGAACAGGGGCGCCCCTTCTATGGCTACACCTTC	CSAREQGRPFYGYTF
TRBD2	.	TRBV10-3	TRBJ2-5	16	TGTGCCATCAGTGAGACTAGCGGGAGGGCCCCAAATGAGCAGTACTTC	CAISETSGRAPNEQYF